This record covers a single TCR beta chain. Produced via immunoSEQ multiplex PCR; TCRdb's table is partial and in-frame only. Here the sample spans 20,000 to 30,000 clones, roughly three quarters being singletons. The entry originates in a study of PD-1 blockade in classical Hodgkin lymphoma. All the patients suffered relapse after autologous stem cell transplantation, and brentuximab vedotin exposure differed. The sequencing used peripheral blood mononuclear cells (PBMCs), collected at baseline. The source of this sequence is a human donor with classical Hodgkin lymphoma.

CDR3 nucleotides: TGTGCCAGTAGACCCCCGGACAGCCTAGAGACCCAGTACTTC. Amino acids: CASRPPDSLETQYF. V usage is TRBV19 and J usage is TRBJ2-5; tentatively, D is TRBD1 (6 bases). CDR1 LNHDA and CDR2 SQIVND come from the germline V gene (reference sequence). V was clipped by 6 bases and J by 4 bases, with 15 bases between them. The CDR3 spans 14 residues. Full variable domain (remainder filled in from reference TRBV19 and TRBJ2-5): DGGITQSPKYLFRKEGQNVTLSCEQNLNHDAMYWYRQDPGQGLRLIYYSQIVNDFQKGDIAEGYSVSREKKESFPLTVTSAQKNPTAFYLCASRPPDSLETQYFGPGTRLLVL.